This is a list of T cell receptor beta chains from one sample in a study of regulatory T cells in long-lasting Graves disease. Each CDR3 protein is one row after TCRdb ran MiXCR on the multiplex PCR reads. The data show almost 350,000 distinct CDR3 sequences, around 19% seen once. This sample comprised peripheral blood mononuclear cells (PBMCs), obtained when the disease was refractory, from a patient treated with antithyroid drugs. The source is a female donor with Graves disease. Both conserved end residues are part of each CDR3. The D gene is left open where the match is weak. Clone size appears in some rows only: once, few, many, or a class for an expanded clone.

V	size	D	J	CDR3	DNA
TRBV11-2	few	TRBD1	TRBJ1-4	CASSSPPRDRGEKLFF	TGTGCCAGCAGCTCACCCCCCCGGGACAGGGGTGAAAAACTGTTTTTT
TRBV9	-	-	TRBJ2-3	CASSVSVGGDLTDTQYF	TGTGCCAGCAGCGTCTCAGTGGGCGGGGACCTCACAGATACGCAGTATTTT
TRBV30	-	-	TRBJ1-6	CAWSALRALHF	TGTGCCTGGAGTGCCCTCCGAGCCCTCCACTTT
TRBV4-1	-	-	TRBJ1-1	CASSPPYGHTEAFF	TGCGCCAGCAGCCCCCCCTACGGGCACACTGAAGCTTTCTTT
TRBV5-5	-	-	TRBJ2-7	CASSFDWGAVYEQYF	TGTGCCAGCAGCTTTGACTGGGGCGCGGTCTACGAGCAGTACTTC
TRBV2	few	-	TRBJ2-1	CASSDPKYNEQFF	TGTGCCAGCAGTGACCCGAAATACAATGAGCAGTTCTTC
TRBV24-1	many	-	TRBJ2-7	CATSDLLRTYEQYF	TGTGCCACCAGTGATTTGCTTCGGACCTACGAGCAGTACTTC
TRBV7-2	-	-	TRBJ2-5	CASSLGAREETQYF	TGTGCCAGCAGCTTAGGAGCGCGCGAAGAGACCCAGTACTTC
TRBV18	-	-	TRBJ1-6	CASSPSAGRSYNSPLHF	TGTGCCAGCTCACCATCGGCGGGACGCTCCTATAATTCACCCCTCCACTTT
TRBV11-3	-	-	TRBJ1-5	CASSLNGAGQPQHF	TGTGCCAGCAGCTTAAACGGTGCGGGGCAGCCCCAGCATTTT
TRBV6-1	many	-	TRBJ2-5	CASSGQYQETQYF	TGTGCCAGCAGTGGCCAGTACCAAGAGACCCAGTACTTC
TRBV5-5	once	-	TRBJ2-7	CASSLIWDEQYF	TGTGCCAGCAGCTTGATCTGGGATGAGCAGTACTTC
TRBV24-1	-	TRBD1	TRBJ1-5	CATSDRGKRQPQHF	TGTGCCACCAGCGACAGGGGTAAACGGCAGCCCCAGCATTTT
TRBV13	many	-	TRBJ1-4	CASSLGQPNEKLFF	TGTGCCAGCAGCCTTGGACAACCTAATGAAAAACTGTTTTTT
TRBV3-1	few	TRBD1	TRBJ1-6	CASSPGQADSPLHF	TGTGCCAGCAGCCCGGGACAGGCAGATTCACCCCTCCACTTT
TRBV29-1	-	TRBD1	TRBJ2-5	CSAGQGAGETQYF	TGCAGCGCAGGACAGGGCGCTGGGGAGACCCAGTACTTC
TRBV20-1	-	-	TRBJ1-1	CSAPGLTNTEAFF	TGCAGTGCTCCGGGCCTTACAAACACTGAAGCTTTCTTT
TRBV28	many	TRBD1	TRBJ1-1	CASSPRGQGYTEAFF	TGTGCCAGCAGTCCTCGGGGACAGGGATACACTGAAGCTTTCTTT